This is a list of T cell receptor beta chains from one sample in a study of T cells after somatic rescue of genetic block. Profiled with immunoSEQ multiplex PCR; TCRdb holds only in-frame clones, not every one. The sample lists tens of thousands of clones, 85% to 90% occurring once. Sequenced sample: peripheral blood mononuclear cells (PBMCs). All receptors derive from a woman aged 18-35 years. CDR3s include the opening cysteine and the closing phenylalanine or tryptophan. The order of the fields is J gene, V gene, D gene, clone size, CDR3 DNA, CDR3 protein. The D gene is left open where the match is weak. Clone size is shown for a subset of rows, as once, few, many or a class of expanded clone.

J gene: TRBJ1-2; V gene: TRBV4-1; D gene: .; clone size: .; CDR3 DNA: TGCGCCAGCAGCCAAGGAAGGGGCCCCATTGGCTACACCTTC; CDR3 protein: CASSQGRGPIGYTF
J gene: TRBJ2-5; V gene: TRBV18; D gene: TRBD2; clone size: .; CDR3 DNA: TGTGCCAGCTCACCGGCGGGAGGTCCAGAGACCCAGTACTTC; CDR3 protein: CASSPAGGPETQYF
J gene: TRBJ2-5; V gene: TRBV7-8; D gene: .; clone size: .; CDR3 DNA: TGTGCCAGCAGCTTGATAGCGGCAGCCCAAGAGACCCAGTACTTC; CDR3 protein: CASSLIAAAQETQYF
J gene: TRBJ2-1; V gene: TRBV14; D gene: .; clone size: .; CDR3 DNA: TGTGCCAGCAGCCATTCCTACAGGGACGGAGAGCAGTTCTTC; CDR3 protein: CASSHSYRDGEQFF
J gene: TRBJ1-1; V gene: TRBV2; D gene: .; clone size: few; CDR3 DNA: TGTGCCAGCAACAACGGGGGGGGTGAAGCTTTCTTT; CDR3 protein: CASNNGGGEAFF
J gene: TRBJ2-1; V gene: TRBV28; D gene: TRBD1; clone size: .; CDR3 DNA: TGTGCCAGCAATTCCCGGGACAGGGCTCCTCGAGGGTACAATGAGCAGTTCTTC; CDR3 protein: CASNSRDRAPRGYNEQFF
J gene: TRBJ2-7; V gene: TRBV2; D gene: .; clone size: .; CDR3 DNA: TGTGCCAGCAGTGAAGGGGGACTCCGGGACAGACCCTACGAGCAGTACTTC; CDR3 protein: CASSEGGLRDRPYEQYF
J gene: TRBJ2-1; V gene: TRBV11-3; D gene: .; clone size: .; CDR3 DNA: TGTGCCAGCAGCTCACATAGAGGGGACCATGAGCAGTTCTTC; CDR3 protein: CASSSHRGDHEQFF
J gene: TRBJ1-4; V gene: TRBV7-9; D gene: .; clone size: .; CDR3 DNA: TGTGCCAGCAGCGAAGACAGGAGGAGAAAAGAAAAACTGTTTTTT; CDR3 protein: CASSEDRRRKEKLFF
J gene: TRBJ2-5; V gene: TRBV7-6; D gene: TRBD1; clone size: .; CDR3 DNA: TGTGCCAGCAGCACCCCGACAGGGGGCTTGGAGACCCAGTACTTC; CDR3 protein: CASSTPTGGLETQYF
J gene: TRBJ2-7; V gene: TRBV5-1; D gene: .; clone size: .; CDR3 DNA: TGCGCCAGCAGCTCAACTACAGCGTCCTACGAGCAGTACTTC; CDR3 protein: CASSSTTASYEQYF
J gene: TRBJ2-5; V gene: TRBV7-7; D gene: .; clone size: .; CDR3 DNA: TGTGCTAGCAGCTTAGTGGGAGGAGAGACCCAGTACTTC; CDR3 protein: CASSLVGGETQYF
J gene: TRBJ1-5; V gene: TRBV19; D gene: .; clone size: once; CDR3 DNA: TGTGCCAGTAGAGTGACCTTGAGAGGCAATCAGCCCCAGCATTTT; CDR3 protein: CASRVTLRGNQPQHF
J gene: TRBJ2-3; V gene: TRBV10-3; D gene: TRBD2; clone size: .; CDR3 DNA: TGTGCCATCAGGGGCCGGACTAGCGGGAAAGGCACAGATACGCAGTATTTT; CDR3 protein: CAIRGRTSGKGTDTQYF
J gene: TRBJ2-1; V gene: TRBV6-4; D gene: TRBD2; clone size: .; CDR3 DNA: TGTGCCAGCAGTGAAGCGGGAGGCTCCTACAATGAGCAGTTCTTC; CDR3 protein: CASSEAGGSYNEQFF
J gene: TRBJ1-5; V gene: TRBV4-1; D gene: .; clone size: once; CDR3 DNA: TGCGCCAGCAGCCAAGAAGGAGGGCCTTTAAATCAGCCCCAGCATTTT; CDR3 protein: CASSQEGGPLNQPQHF
J gene: TRBJ2-3; V gene: TRBV2; D gene: TRBD1; clone size: .; CDR3 DNA: TGTGCCAGCACCCCGGACAGGTACACAGATACGCAGTATTTT; CDR3 protein: CASTPDRYTDTQYF
J gene: TRBJ2-3; V gene: TRBV30; D gene: TRBD1; clone size: .; CDR3 DNA: TGTGCCTGGAGCCTAGGTCTGACAGGGACAAACACAGATACGCAGTATTTT; CDR3 protein: CAWSLGLTGTNTDTQYF
J gene: TRBJ1-2; V gene: TRBV28; D gene: .; clone size: few; CDR3 DNA: TGTGCCAGCAGGGATACAGCGGATGGCTACACCTTC; CDR3 protein: CASRDTADGYTF
J gene: TRBJ1-5; V gene: TRBV28; D gene: .; clone size: few; CDR3 DNA: TGTGCCACTTTTGAGCGTGGGAATCAGCCCCAGCATTTT; CDR3 protein: CATFERGNQPQHF
J gene: TRBJ1-2; V gene: TRBV6-6; D gene: .; clone size: .; CDR3 DNA: TGTGCCAGCAGTTACAACCGGGACACAACCCTGGGGGGCTACACCTTC; CDR3 protein: CASSYNRDTTLGGYTF
J gene: TRBJ1-5; V gene: TRBV27; D gene: .; clone size: .; CDR3 DNA: TGTGCCAGCAGTTTGGGTGGAGGGGGCAATCAGCCCCAGCATTTT; CDR3 protein: CASSLGGGGNQPQHF
J gene: TRBJ2-7; V gene: TRBV30; D gene: .; clone size: .; CDR3 DNA: TGTGCCTGGCACACCAGTTTCGGCTACGAGCAGTACTTC; CDR3 protein: CAWHTSFGYEQYF
J gene: TRBJ2-7; V gene: TRBV11-2; D gene: .; clone size: .; CDR3 DNA: TGTGCCAGCAGCCGGGGGACCGGTAGCTCCTACGAGCAGTACTTC; CDR3 protein: CASSRGTGSSYEQYF
J gene: TRBJ2-5; V gene: TRBV28; D gene: .; clone size: .; CDR3 DNA: TGTGCCAGCAGTTTAAGGGGTTGGGAGACCCAGTACTTC; CDR3 protein: CASSLRGWETQYF
J gene: TRBJ1-5; V gene: TRBV10-3; D gene: .; clone size: .; CDR3 DNA: TGTGCCATCAGTGACCCCGGGAGGAACAATCAGCCCCAGCATTTT; CDR3 protein: CAISDPGRNNQPQHF
J gene: TRBJ1-1; V gene: TRBV18; D gene: .; clone size: .; CDR3 DNA: TGTGCCAGCTCACCACCGGGTGGACCTGAAGCTTTCTTT; CDR3 protein: CASSPPGGPEAFF
J gene: TRBJ2-1; V gene: TRBV6-4; D gene: .; clone size: few; CDR3 DNA: TGTGCCAGCAGTGACTCGCCGGGCTCCTACAATGAGCAGTTCTTC; CDR3 protein: CASSDSPGSYNEQFF
J gene: TRBJ2-2; V gene: TRBV7-8; D gene: .; clone size: .; CDR3 DNA: TGTGCCAGCAGCTTAACAGGGATCTCTAACACCGGGGAGCTGTTTTTT; CDR3 protein: CASSLTGISNTGELFF
J gene: TRBJ2-7; V gene: TRBV28; D gene: .; clone size: .; CDR3 DNA: TGTGCCAGCAGTTTTCTTAACTACGAGCAGTACTTC; CDR3 protein: CASSFLNYEQYF
J gene: TRBJ1-2; V gene: TRBV18; D gene: .; clone size: .; CDR3 DNA: TGTGCCAGCTCACCAAGCGCCCAAAACTATGGCTACACCTTC; CDR3 protein: CASSPSAQNYGYTF
J gene: TRBJ1-1; V gene: TRBV7-9; D gene: .; clone size: .; CDR3 DNA: TGTGCCAGCAGCTGGCTCCGGGGGGCCGACACTGAAGCTTTCTTT; CDR3 protein: CASSWLRGADTEAFF
J gene: TRBJ2-5; V gene: TRBV14; D gene: TRBD1; clone size: .; CDR3 DNA: TGTGCCAGCAGCCGAGGACAGGGTGGGACCCAGTACTTC; CDR3 protein: CASSRGQGGTQYF
J gene: TRBJ1-1; V gene: TRBV11-2; D gene: .; clone size: .; CDR3 DNA: TGTGCCAGCAGCCCCTGGGGGGGCCCGTCGGTGAACACTGAAGCTTTCTTT; CDR3 protein: CASSPWGGPSVNTEAFF
J gene: TRBJ2-1; V gene: TRBV5-1; D gene: .; clone size: .; CDR3 DNA: TGCGCCAGCAGCTTAGGGGGAGAGAGGAATGAGCAGTTCTTC; CDR3 protein: CASSLGGERNEQFF
J gene: TRBJ1-1; V gene: TRBV5-1; D gene: .; clone size: .; CDR3 DNA: TGCGCCAGCAGCTTGGGTGGGGCAGTAACTGAAGCTTTCTTT; CDR3 protein: CASSLGGAVTEAFF
J gene: TRBJ1-4; V gene: TRBV27; D gene: .; clone size: once; CDR3 DNA: TGTGCCAGCAAGGAAGAGTACCCAGTAACTAATGAAAAACTGTTTTTT; CDR3 protein: CASKEEYPVTNEKLFF
J gene: TRBJ1-4; V gene: TRBV19; D gene: .; clone size: .; CDR3 DNA: TGTGCCAGTAGTCCTCGGACGCCCGAAGGGGATGAAAAACTGTTTTTT; CDR3 protein: CASSPRTPEGDEKLFF
J gene: TRBJ1-4; V gene: TRBV28; D gene: TRBD1; clone size: .; CDR3 DNA: TGTGCCAGCAGTTTATTACAGGGGGCAACTAATGAAAAACTGTTTTTT; CDR3 protein: CASSLLQGATNEKLFF
J gene: TRBJ2-1; V gene: TRBV4-1; D gene: .; clone size: .; CDR3 DNA: TGCGCCAGCAGCCCTTCCTTAGCGGAAAGCTCCTACAATGAGCAGTTCTTC; CDR3 protein: CASSPSLAESSYNEQFF
J gene: TRBJ2-7; V gene: TRBV7-6; D gene: TRBD1; clone size: once; CDR3 DNA: TGTGCCAGCAGCGGACAGGGTAGGCACGAGCAGTACTTC; CDR3 protein: CASSGQGRHEQYF
J gene: TRBJ2-7; V gene: TRBV7-2; D gene: .; clone size: .; CDR3 DNA: TGTGCCAGCAGCCTCGACGCCAGTTACGAGCAGTACTTC; CDR3 protein: CASSLDASYEQYF
J gene: TRBJ1-1; V gene: TRBV27; D gene: TRBD1; clone size: .; CDR3 DNA: TGTGCCAGCAGTACCAGACCGACAGGGTCTAACGGCACTGAAGCTTTCTTT; CDR3 protein: CASSTRPTGSNGTEAFF
J gene: TRBJ2-7; V gene: TRBV6-5; D gene: TRBD2; clone size: .; CDR3 DNA: TGTGCCAGCAGTTACGGCGCTGGCGGGGGGGTGGGGGAGCAGTACTTC; CDR3 protein: CASSYGAGGGVGEQYF
J gene: TRBJ1-4; V gene: TRBV2; D gene: .; clone size: .; CDR3 DNA: TGTGCCAGCAGTGAAGCGGGGGGTGCCATTGAAAAACTGTTTTTT; CDR3 protein: CASSEAGGAIEKLFF
J gene: TRBJ2-7; V gene: TRBV7-9; D gene: TRBD2; clone size: .; CDR3 DNA: TGTGCCAGCAGCTCGCTAGCGGGAGTTACCTACGAGCAGTACTTC; CDR3 protein: CASSSLAGVTYEQYF
J gene: TRBJ1-2; V gene: TRBV7-6; D gene: TRBD1; clone size: .; CDR3 DNA: TGTGCCAGCAGCCTAGGGACAGGGGGGGGCTATGGCTACACCTTC; CDR3 protein: CASSLGTGGGYGYTF
J gene: TRBJ2-7; V gene: TRBV6-6; D gene: .; clone size: once; CDR3 DNA: TGTGCCAGCAGGGTGAGCCCTCAGGAGGACGAGCAGTACTTC; CDR3 protein: CASRVSPQEDEQYF
J gene: TRBJ1-3; V gene: TRBV5-4; D gene: .; clone size: .; CDR3 DNA: TGTGCCAGCAGCACGGACCAGGGATCTGGAAACACCATATATTTT; CDR3 protein: CASSTDQGSGNTIYF